This T cell receptor (beta chain) is from a study of T cell responses to AZD1222 COVID-19 vaccine. Broader study findings: There were mostly white British donors and more females than males, and clonal diversity was possibly underestimated. Close to half of spike-specific TCRs reportedly recognize unmutated variant regions. Of the AZD1222 recipients, only 5 to 7 were seropositive at baseline. Breadth and depth of Spike-specific TCRs rose after two AZD1222 doses.

Sequenced by immunoSEQ multiplex PCR; TCRdb stores in-frame clones only, minus some. This table has about 120,000 clones, approximately 85% appearing once. Concerning this clone itself: The antigen remains undetermined.

The sequenced sample was peripheral blood, obtained on day 0 of MenACWY control vaccination. The TCR comes from an adult in good health.

CDR3 DNA sequence: TGTGCCAGCAGCCTCGCCCAGGGAACCGGGGAGCTGTTTTTT. As protein: CASSLAQGTGELFF. This sequence joins TRBV3-1 (or the pseudogene TRBV3-2) and TRBJ2-2, with D maybe TRBD1 (5 bases). CDR1 is LGHDT, CDR2 YNNKEL, per germline (reference sequence). With 4 bases removed from V and 5 bases from J, the gap between germline ends came to 11 bases. The CDR3 consists of 14 residues.